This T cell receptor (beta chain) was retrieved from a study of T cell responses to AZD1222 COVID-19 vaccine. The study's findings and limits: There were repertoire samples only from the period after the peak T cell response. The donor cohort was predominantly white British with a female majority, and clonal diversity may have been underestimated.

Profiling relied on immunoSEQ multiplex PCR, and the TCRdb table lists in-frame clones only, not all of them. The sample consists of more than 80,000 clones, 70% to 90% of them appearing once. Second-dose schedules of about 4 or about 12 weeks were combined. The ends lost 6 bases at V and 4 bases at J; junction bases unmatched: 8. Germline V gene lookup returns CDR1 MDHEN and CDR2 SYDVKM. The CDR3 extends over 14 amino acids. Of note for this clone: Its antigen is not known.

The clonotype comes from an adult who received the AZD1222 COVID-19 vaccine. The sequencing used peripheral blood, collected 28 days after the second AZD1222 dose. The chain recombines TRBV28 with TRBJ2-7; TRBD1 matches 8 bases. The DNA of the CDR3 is TGTGCCAGCAGCCCCAGACAGGGGTTGTACGAGCAGTACTTC. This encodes CASSPRQGLYEQYF.